This is a list of T cell receptor beta chains from one sample in a study of identical twins. A single record per CDR3 protein comes from TCRdb applying MiXCR to the 5' RACE reads. Of 1.5 million to 2 million distinct CDR3 sequences listed, about 30% were seen once; the top ten hold about 0.27%. The sample comprised cord blood. These receptors all stem from a newborn girl in good health. CDR3s include the opening cysteine and the closing phenylalanine or tryptophan. The D gene is left open where the match is weak. The listing skips clone size in some rows; elsewhere it reads once, few, many or a size class.

J: TRBJ2-7; size: many; D: .; V: TRBV3-1; DNA: TGTGCCAGCAGCCAGGGCCTTTTCTACGAGCAGTACTTC; CDR3: CASSQGLFYEQYF
J: TRBJ2-7; size: .; D: TRBD1; V: TRBV20-1; DNA: TGCAGTGCCCCATTTTGGACAGGGGGCCCCTACGAGCAGTACTTC; CDR3: CSAPFWTGGPYEQYF
J: TRBJ2-7; size: .; D: .; V: TRBV6-5; DNA: TGTGCCAGCAGTTACTCCCGGGTCCTTCCTTACGAGCAGTACTTC; CDR3: CASSYSRVLPYEQYF
J: TRBJ1-2; size: .; D: .; V: TRBV7-2; DNA: TGTGCCAGCAGCTTAGAACGTCCCCGGGACGACTATGGCTACACCTTC; CDR3: CASSLERPRDDYGYTF
J: TRBJ2-7; size: few; D: .; V: TRBV5-1; DNA: TGCGCCAGCAGCTTTGAACAGGGGAGGTACGAGCAGTACTTC; CDR3: CASSFEQGRYEQYF
J: TRBJ2-2; size: .; D: .; V: TRBV20-1; DNA: TGCAGTGCTAGTACCCCACAGGAACCGAACACCGGGGAGCTGTTTTTT; CDR3: CSASTPQEPNTGELFF
J: TRBJ2-3; size: few; D: TRBD2; V: TRBV28; DNA: TGTGCCAGCAGTTTACTGAGAGCGGGAGGGCCGCATACGCAGTATTTT; CDR3: CASSLLRAGGPHTQYF
J: TRBJ2-1; size: .; D: .; V: TRBV3-1; DNA: TGTGCCAGCAGCCACCTGGCTCGTGCCAATGAGCAGTTCTTC; CDR3: CASSHLARANEQFF
J: TRBJ2-1; size: .; D: TRBD2; V: TRBV10-3; DNA: TGTGCCATCAGTGAGTCCACTAGCGGGCCCGATGAGCAGTTCTTC; CDR3: CAISESTSGPDEQFF
J: TRBJ1-2; size: .; D: .; V: TRBV27; DNA: TGTGCCAGCAGTTTATCAAGCAATAGCTATGGCTACACCTTC; CDR3: CASSLSSNSYGYTF
J: TRBJ1-6; size: .; D: .; V: TRBV13; DNA: TGTGCCAGCCTTAGGGTGCAGGGATCACCCCCCCACTTT; CDR3: CASLRVQGSPPHF
J: TRBJ2-3; size: few; D: TRBD1; V: TRBV19; DNA: TGTGCCAGTAGTATCGACAGGGCTAGCACAGATACGCAGTATTTT; CDR3: CASSIDRASTDTQYF
J: TRBJ2-1; size: few; D: .; V: TRBV7-9; DNA: TGTGCCAGCAGGGGATTTCTGGGACTCTCCTACAATGAGCAGTTCTTC; CDR3: CASRGFLGLSYNEQFF
J: TRBJ2-2; size: .; D: TRBD2; V: TRBV6-5; DNA: TGTGCCAGCAGTTACGGGACTAGCGGGAGGGCCTCGAACACCGGGGAGCTGTTTTTT; CDR3: CASSYGTSGRASNTGELFF
J: TRBJ2-7; size: .; D: TRBD2; V: TRBV6-6; DNA: TGTGCCAGCAGCGGGAGGGCCTTTTACGAGCAGTACTTC; CDR3: CASSGRAFYEQYF
J: TRBJ2-1; size: .; D: .; V: TRBV20-1; DNA: TGCAGTGCTGCCCAGGGGGGGGCCGCCTACAATGAGCAGTTCTTC; CDR3: CSAAQGGAAYNEQFF
J: TRBJ2-1; size: few; D: .; V: TRBV5-1; DNA: TGCGCCAGCAGCTTGATCTGGCGGCCGAATGAGCAGTTCTTC; CDR3: CASSLIWRPNEQFF
J: TRBJ2-7; size: .; D: .; V: TRBV25-1; DNA: TGTGCCAGCAGTGAATACAGGGGGGAAGGGACCTACGAGCAGTACTTC; CDR3: CASSEYRGEGTYEQYF
J: TRBJ1-2; size: many; D: .; V: TRBV20-1; DNA: TGCAGTGCTAGAGGAGGAGGTGATGGCTACACCTTC; CDR3: CSARGGGDGYTF
J: TRBJ2-5; size: .; D: .; V: TRBV6-6; DNA: TGTGCCAGCAGTGGTCGCAGGGAGACCCAAGAGACCCAGTACTTC; CDR3: CASSGRRETQETQYF
J: TRBJ2-3; size: few; D: .; V: TRBV5-1; DNA: TGCGCCAGCAGCCGAATAGGAGGGGGATCAGATACGCAGTATTTT; CDR3: CASSRIGGGSDTQYF
J: TRBJ2-3; size: many; D: TRBD2; V: TRBV5-1; DNA: TGCGCCAGCAGACTAGCGACTAGCACAGATACGCAGTATTTT; CDR3: CASRLATSTDTQYF
J: TRBJ2-3; size: .; D: TRBD2; V: TRBV6-6; DNA: TGTGCCAGCAGTTACTCGATACGGGAGGCCAGCACAGATACGCAGTATTTT; CDR3: CASSYSIREASTDTQYF
J: TRBJ2-1; size: few; D: .; V: TRBV5-1; DNA: TGCGCCAGCAGCTCCCCGCGGGCTGAGCAGTTCTTC; CDR3: CASSSPRAEQFF
J: TRBJ1-4; size: .; D: .; V: TRBV12-3/TRBV12-4; DNA: TGTGCCAGCAGAGCGAAAAGCGCAGGGGTGGGAAAACTGTTTTTT; CDR3: CASRAKSAGVGKLFF
J: TRBJ2-5; size: few; D: TRBD2; V: TRBV10-3; DNA: TGTGCCAACCTAGCGGGACAAGAGACCCAGTACTTC; CDR3: CANLAGQETQYF
J: TRBJ2-7; size: few; D: TRBD2; V: TRBV6-4; DNA: TGTGCCAGCAGTGATACTAGCGGTAACTACGAGCAGTACTTC; CDR3: CASSDTSGNYEQYF
J: TRBJ1-1; size: .; D: .; V: TRBV2; DNA: TGTGCCAGCAGTGTAAGGGGGGCTGACGCTGAAGCTTTCTTT; CDR3: CASSVRGADAEAFF
J: TRBJ2-3; size: .; D: TRBD2; V: TRBV3-1; DNA: TGTGCCAGCAGCCAATCTCGGACTAGCGGGGGGATTTGGACAGATACGCAGTATTTT; CDR3: CASSQSRTSGGIWTDTQYF
J: TRBJ2-7; size: few; D: TRBD1; V: TRBV24-1; DNA: TGTGCCACCAGTGAAGACAGGGACGAGCAGTACTTC; CDR3: CATSEDRDEQYF
J: TRBJ2-5; size: .; D: TRBD2; V: TRBV19; DNA: TGTGCCAGTAGTATGGGACTAAAAGAGACCCAGTACTTC; CDR3: CASSMGLKETQYF
J: TRBJ1-2; size: .; D: .; V: TRBV6-6; DNA: TGTGCCAGCAGTGACTCACAGGGAGGGGGGAACTATGGCTACACCTTC; CDR3: CASSDSQGGGNYGYTF
J: TRBJ2-3; size: .; D: .; V: TRBV12-3/TRBV12-4; DNA: TGTGCCAGCAGTCCCTCGCTCCAAAGCACAGATACGCAGTATTTT; CDR3: CASSPSLQSTDTQYF